These T cell receptor beta chains were read from a single sample in a study of T cell repertoires in cytomegalovirus infection. TCRdb re-derived calls from the reads in MiXCR, one entry per CDR3 protein. The sample records under 850,000 distinct CDR3 sequences, about 40% being singletons. The specimen was PBMCs. The receptors come from a human donor in good health (CMV status not recorded). Some clones in this sample may be carry-over from other donors' samples. Both conserved end residues are part of each CDR3. The order of the fields is V gene, CDR3 length, clone size, J gene, D gene, CDR3 DNA, CDR3 protein. A D gene is named only where the DNA matches it firmly. A clone size is listed for some rows: how often the clone was seen (once, few, many), or a class if it is expanded.

V: TRBV19
length: 13
size: few
J: TRBJ1-1
D: NA
DNA: TGTGCCAGTAAAAGTCGGGTTTTTCCTGAAGCTTTCTTT
CDR3: CASKSRVFPEAFF

V: TRBV12-3/TRBV12-4
length: 12
size: many
J: TRBJ2-3
D: TRBD1
DNA: TGTGCCAGCACCAGGGACAGCGATACGCAGTATTTT
CDR3: CASTRDSDTQYF

V: TRBV7-2
length: 17
size: few
J: TRBJ2-5
D: TRBD1
DNA: TGTGCCAGCAGCTCCCCCCCCGGGACAGGGGCGCAAGAGACCCAGTACTTC
CDR3: CASSSPPGTGAQETQYF

V: TRBV25-1
length: 17
size: NA
J: TRBJ2-1
D: NA
DNA: TGTGCCAGCAGTTCCCCATCGGGGGTCCCCTACTACAATGAGCAGTTCTTC
CDR3: CASSSPSGVPYYNEQFF

V: TRBV7-2
length: 17
size: many
J: TRBJ2-5
D: NA
DNA: TGTGCCAGCAGCCAACGTATAAAACAGGTCGAGGGCGAGACCCAGTACTTC
CDR3: CASSQRIKQVEGETQYF

V: TRBV7-2
length: 13
size: few
J: TRBJ2-7
D: NA
DNA: TGTGCCAGCAGCTTAGACAAGCCCCCCGAGCAGTACTTC
CDR3: CASSLDKPPEQYF

V: TRBV7-7
length: 13
size: many
J: TRBJ1-5
D: NA
DNA: TGTGCTAGCAGCTTAGGGCTCGATCAGCCCCAGCATTTT
CDR3: CASSLGLDQPQHF

V: TRBV6-5
length: 14
size: NA
J: TRBJ2-5
D: NA
DNA: TGTGCCAGCAGTTACTCCCCAATCGTGGAGACCCAGTACTTC
CDR3: CASSYSPIVETQYF

V: TRBV18
length: 12
size: NA
J: TRBJ2-2
D: NA
DNA: TGTGCCAGCTCACAAAGGAACGGGGAGCTGTTTTTT
CDR3: CASSQRNGELFF

V: TRBV19
length: 15
size: NA
J: TRBJ2-7
D: TRBD2
DNA: TGTGCCAGTAGTATAGGGACTAGCGGAACCTACGAGCAGTACTTC
CDR3: CASSIGTSGTYEQYF

V: TRBV12-3/TRBV12-4
length: 13
size: many
J: TRBJ2-5
D: TRBD1
DNA: TGTGCCAGCAGCTCCACAGGGGGGGAGACCCAGTACTTC
CDR3: CASSSTGGETQYF

V: TRBV7-9
length: 14
size: few
J: TRBJ2-7
D: NA
DNA: TGTGCCAGCAGCCCAAGGACCTCGCACTACGAGCAGTACTTC
CDR3: CASSPRTSHYEQYF

V: TRBV27
length: 13
size: NA
J: TRBJ2-7
D: NA
DNA: TGTGCCAGCAGGGGGCGGGGATACTACGAGCAGTACTTC
CDR3: CASRGRGYYEQYF

V: TRBV7-2
length: 15
size: many
J: TRBJ2-5
D: TRBD2
DNA: TGTGCCAGCAGCTCCCGACTAGCGGGACAAGAGACCCAGTACTTC
CDR3: CASSSRLAGQETQYF

V: TRBV14
length: 15
size: NA
J: TRBJ1-1
D: NA
DNA: TGTGCCAGCAGCCTAAGAACAGGGTCGAGCACTGAAGCTTTCTTT
CDR3: CASSLRTGSSTEAFF

V: TRBV19
length: 15
size: few
J: TRBJ1-5
D: NA
DNA: TGTGCCAGTAGGAGAGAGCCATATAGCAATCAGCCCCAGCATTTT
CDR3: CASRREPYSNQPQHF

V: TRBV7-2
length: 14
size: many
J: TRBJ1-6
D: NA
DNA: TGTGCCAGCAGGGATTCAGGGACTGGGCCACCCCTCCACTTT
CDR3: CASRDSGTGPPLHF

V: TRBV28
length: 14
size: NA
J: TRBJ1-2
D: NA
DNA: TGTGCCAGCCGGGGGGTTTTCACAGGGTACGGCTACACCTTC
CDR3: CASRGVFTGYGYTF

V: TRBV7-8
length: 15
size: NA
J: TRBJ1-2
D: TRBD1
DNA: TGTGCCAGCAGCTCTCGGACAGGGGTATTGGGTGGCTACACCTTC
CDR3: CASSSRTGVLGGYTF

V: TRBV27
length: 16
size: NA
J: TRBJ1-1
D: NA
DNA: TGTGCCAGCAGTTCTTACCAAGGACAGCCGAACACTGAAGCTTTCTTT
CDR3: CASSSYQGQPNTEAFF

V: TRBV7-8
length: 14
size: many
J: TRBJ2-1
D: NA
DNA: TGTGCCAGCAGCTTCCGGGACGGAAACAATGAGCAGTTCTTC
CDR3: CASSFRDGNNEQFF

V: TRBV10-3
length: 14
size: NA
J: TRBJ2-3
D: NA
DNA: TGTGCCATCAGTGAGTCTCTCGGGAGAGATACGCAGTATTTT
CDR3: CAISESLGRDTQYF

V: TRBV29-1
length: 13
size: NA
J: TRBJ1-2
D: TRBD1
DNA: TGCAGCGGAGGTGAAGGGGACAGCTATGGCTACACCTTC
CDR3: CSGGEGDSYGYTF

V: TRBV15
length: 14
size: few
J: TRBJ1-1
D: TRBD1
DNA: TGTGCCACCAGCAGAGGGACAGGTAACACTGAAGCTTTCTTT
CDR3: CATSRGTGNTEAFF

V: TRBV20-1
length: 13
size: NA
J: TRBJ2-7
D: TRBD1
DNA: TGCAGTGCTAGGACAGGGGGTGATTACGAGCAGTACTTC
CDR3: CSARTGGDYEQYF

V: TRBV5-6
length: 16
size: once
J: TRBJ1-2
D: TRBD1
DNA: TGTGCCAGCAGCTTTTATTCAGGGACAGGATCTAATGGCTACACCTTC
CDR3: CASSFYSGTGSNGYTF

V: TRBV12-3/TRBV12-4
length: 14
size: many
J: TRBJ1-6
D: NA
DNA: TGTGCCAGCAGTTTTCTAGAATTTGATTCACCCCTCCACTTT
CDR3: CASSFLEFDSPLHF

V: TRBV29-1
length: 16
size: NA
J: TRBJ1-4
D: TRBD1
DNA: TGCAGCGTTGAAGATGGGACCGGGACAGGGTACGAAAAACTGTTTTTT
CDR3: CSVEDGTGTGYEKLFF

V: TRBV20-1
length: 17
size: NA
J: TRBJ2-3
D: TRBD2
DNA: TGCAGTGCTAGAGGGGCCCGGACTAGCGGGGGGGGAGATACGCAGTATTTT
CDR3: CSARGARTSGGGDTQYF

V: TRBV7-2
length: 17
size: few
J: TRBJ1-6
D: TRBD1
DNA: TGTGCCAGCAGCCCAAGGGGGGACAGGGGGCAAAATTCACCCCTCCACTTT
CDR3: CASSPRGDRGQNSPLHF

V: TRBV5-1
length: 14
size: once
J: TRBJ2-4
D: TRBD1
DNA: TGCGCCAGCAGCTCCTCTCAGGGGGCAAACATTCAGTACTTC
CDR3: CASSSSQGANIQYF

V: TRBV18
length: 15
size: NA
J: TRBJ1-1
D: NA
DNA: TGTGCCAGCTCACCTGAATCTACCCGGAACACTGAAGCTTTCTTT
CDR3: CASSPESTRNTEAFF

V: TRBV7-2
length: 14
size: many
J: TRBJ2-7
D: NA
DNA: TGTGCCAGCAGCTTAGGCAGGGGCCTCTACGAGCAGTACTTC
CDR3: CASSLGRGLYEQYF

V: TRBV6-5
length: 14
size: few
J: TRBJ2-7
D: TRBD2
DNA: TGTGCCAGCAGCGGGACTACCTTACGTTACGAGCAGTACTTC
CDR3: CASSGTTLRYEQYF